This T cell receptor beta chain originates from a study of blood T cell repertoires in COVID-19. As handled by the study authors: For nucleated cells, counts were estimated from reference gene primer amplification. The table came from immunoSEQ multiplex PCR; TCRdb's copy has only in-frame clones and leaves some out. V, J and clone size are those of that table, while D and trimming were read from the DNA. The sample lists more than 100,000 clones; about 83% were seen once. Participant age was about 18 to 89 years, and participants resided in roughly 24 US areas. The CDR3 runs 12 residues. Trimming stripped 3 bases from V and 8 bases from J, with 10 bases between. The germline CDR1 and CDR2 sequences are MGHDK and SYGVNS.

Sequenced sample: PBMCs or T cells enriched from blood (not recorded which). The chain couples TRBV25-1 to TRBJ1-1; possibly TRBD1 for D (5 bases). The TCR sequence derives from a woman in her 30s who had recovered from COVID-19. CDR3 in DNA: TGTGCCAGCAGTGATGGGGGGACGGAAGCTTTCTTT. Protein: CASSDGGTEAFF.